Given below is one TCR beta chain in context. Its antigen is as yet unknown. This entry is derived from a study of cytomegalovirus exposure and HLA in healthy donors. Study-wide results and limits: Some public TCRs appeared in many individuals, while most sequences were rare. Previous analysis showed most TCR beta V segments were productive about 90% or about 30% of the time. Later analysis identified several of the most significant clusters that appeared linked to common viral pathogens. Roughly uniform depth of sequencing across donors was assumed in presence/absence analyses.

The trim removed 4 bases at V and 2 bases at J, leaving 5 bases unmatched. This CDR3 spans 15 amino acids. Germline loops: CDR1 SEHNR, CDR2 FQNEAQ (reference sequence). PCR used 60 Vbeta primers and 13 Jbeta primers. The assay was immunoSEQ multiplex PCR, and TCRdb's table has in-frame clones only and misses some. The sample has around 230,000 clones, about 85% seen once. Sequenced: PBMCs. This chain connects TRBV7-9 to TRBJ2-3, with 8 bases lining up with TRBD1. The TCR comes from a girl aged 2 to 10 in good health and CMV-seronegative. The CDR3 coding sequence is TGTGCCAGCAGCTCCTGGACAGGGACCACAGATACGCAGTATTTT. It yields the protein CASSSWTGTTDTQYF.